The rows below give T cell receptor beta chains drawn from one sample of a study of OX40 agonist ivuxolimab in advanced cancers. Assay: immunoSEQ multiplex PCR; the TCRdb copy retains only in-frame clones and omits some. The table has about 70,000 clones, 80% to 90% seen once; the top ten hold about an eighth. The sequencing here drew on CD4+ or CD8+ T cells sorted from blood, taken in a trial of the OX40 agonist ivuxolimab. These receptor sequences come from an adult with an advanced solid tumor such as melanoma, head and neck, liver or kidney cancer. The CDR3 runs from the conserved cysteine through the conserved F or W. A D gene is named only where the DNA matches it firmly. The size entry is marked missing in some rows and otherwise reads once, few, many or a size class.

D | J | V | size | DNA | CDR3
NA | TRBJ1-3 | TRBV4-1 | NA | TGCGCCAGCAGCCTCCCCGGGACGGCCGGAAACACCATATATTTT | CASSLPGTAGNTIYF
TRBD2 | TRBJ2-7 | TRBV28 | NA | TGTGCCGGATCTAGCGGCCTCTCCTACGAGCAGTACTTC | CAGSSGLSYEQYF
TRBD2 | TRBJ2-3 | TRBV5-1 | NA | TGCGCCAGCAGCTTATTAAAAAGCGGGGCGAGCACAGATACGCAGTATTTT | CASSLLKSGASTDTQYF
NA | TRBJ1-3 | TRBV6-1 | NA | TGTGCCAGCAGTGAACAGGGAGGAAACACCATATATTTT | CASSEQGGNTIYF
NA | TRBJ1-2 | TRBV5-5 | NA | TGTGCCAGCAGCTTGGCCTCTCGTACCCATGGCTACACCTTC | CASSLASRTHGYTF
NA | TRBJ1-6 | TRBV7-2 | NA | TGTGCCAGCAGCACCTTTAATTCACCCCTCCACTTT | CASSTFNSPLHF
NA | TRBJ1-4 | TRBV19 | NA | TGTGCCAGTAGTTCCCGACAGGCGATAAATGAAAAACTGTTTTTT | CASSSRQAINEKLFF
NA | TRBJ2-1 | TRBV5-1 | NA | TGCGCCAGCTTCCAGGATTGGGCCCGGGGTGAGCAGTTCTTC | CASFQDWARGEQFF
TRBD2 | TRBJ2-5 | TRBV5-1 | NA | TGCGCCAGCAGCCAGGGACTAGCGGGGGGGCCCCGGGAGACCCAGTACTTC | CASSQGLAGGPRETQYF
TRBD1 | TRBJ2-2 | TRBV5-6 | NA | TGTGCCAGCAGCTTGGAGGGGGCCGGGAACACCGGGGAGCTGTTTTTT | CASSLEGAGNTGELFF
NA | TRBJ1-1 | TRBV28 | NA | TGTGCCAGCAGACTACGGACGAATTTGAACACTGAAGCTTTCTTT | CASRLRTNLNTEAFF
NA | TRBJ1-2 | TRBV7-9 | few | TGTGCCAGCAGCATTCAAAAGAATGGCTACACCTTC | CASSIQKNGYTF
NA | TRBJ2-7 | TRBV2 | NA | TGTGCCAGCGCCGTGTCCCCAGGCGAGCAGTACTTC | CASAVSPGEQYF
TRBD1 | TRBJ1-4 | TRBV28 | NA | TGTGCCAGCAGCGGGCAGGGGGCGATGGGAAAACTGTTTTTT | CASSGQGAMGKLFF
TRBD2 | TRBJ2-3 | TRBV6-1 | NA | TGTGCCAGCCGGCGGGAGTTCAGCACAGATACGCAGTATTTT | CASRREFSTDTQYF
NA | TRBJ2-3 | TRBV5-6 | once | TGTGCCAGCAGCTTGGAATACACAGATACGCAGTATTTT | CASSLEYTDTQYF
NA | TRBJ2-7 | TRBV28 | once | TGTGCCAGCACCGGACCCGGGACAAGCCTATACGAGCAGTACTTC | CASTGPGTSLYEQYF
NA | TRBJ1-5 | TRBV5-1 | NA | TGCGCCAGCAGCTTGTGGGGGGCCTTCGATCAGCCCCAGCATTTT | CASSLWGAFDQPQHF
NA | TRBJ2-3 | TRBV5-1 | NA | TGCGCCAGCACGGAGGGGGGCACAGATACGCAGTATTTT | CASTEGGTDTQYF
TRBD1 | TRBJ2-4 | TRBV7-9 | NA | TGTGCCAGCAGCTTGGACAGGGCGGCCAAAAACATTCAGTACTTC | CASSLDRAAKNIQYF
TRBD1 | TRBJ2-7 | TRBV5-6 | once | TGTGCCAGCAGCTTTCTCGGACAGGGGAGCTACGAGCAGTACTTC | CASSFLGQGSYEQYF
TRBD2 | TRBJ2-3 | TRBV10-3 | NA | TGTGCCATCGGTGTGGCTAGCGGGACAGATACGCAGTATTTT | CAIGVASGTDTQYF
TRBD1 | TRBJ1-2 | TRBV5-4 | NA | TGTGCCAGCAGCAAGGGGACGGACAGGGGGTATGGCTACACCTTC | CASSKGTDRGYGYTF
NA | TRBJ2-1 | TRBV10-1 | NA | TGCGCCAGCAGTGTAAGGCGGGGAGACGATGAGCAGTTCTTC | CASSVRRGDDEQFF
TRBD2 | TRBJ2-1 | TRBV27 | NA | TGTGCCAGCAGTTTTCGACCGGGACAGCTATCTAGCGGGAGCTACAATGAGCAGTTCTTC | CASSFRPGQLSSGSYNEQFF
TRBD2 | TRBJ2-7 | TRBV27 | few | TGTGCCAGCAGTTTATGGGGCGGGAGGCTATACGAGCAGTACTTC | CASSLWGGRLYEQYF
TRBD1 | TRBJ1-1 | TRBV19 | NA | TGTGCCAGTGCACCCAGGGGGCGGGGAACTGAAGCTTTCTTT | CASAPRGRGTEAFF
TRBD2 | TRBJ2-1 | TRBV5-4 | NA | TGTGCCAGCAGCTACGGCGCTAGAGCGGGGGGGCCAGGTGAGCAGTTCTTC | CASSYGARAGGPGEQFF
TRBD1 | TRBJ1-1 | TRBV5-1 | few | TGCGCCAGCAGTTGGACAGGGGAGGTGAACACTGAAGCTTTCTTT | CASSWTGEVNTEAFF
NA | TRBJ2-3 | TRBV9 | NA | TGTGCCAGCAGCGTAGAGGGGCGGGTGGCAGATACGCAGTATTTT | CASSVEGRVADTQYF
NA | TRBJ2-5 | TRBV5-4 | NA | TGTGCCAGCAGCTCGGACGGCCAGCCCTTTTCAGAGACCCAGTACTTC | CASSSDGQPFSETQYF
TRBD1 | TRBJ1-4 | TRBV28 | once | TGTGCCAGCAGTTCTTTGGACAGGGGAGTCGAAAAACTGTTTTTT | CASSSLDRGVEKLFF
TRBD2 | TRBJ2-3 | TRBV7-9 | NA | TGTGCCAGCAGTAGACTAGCAGGCCCAGATACGCAGTATTTT | CASSRLAGPDTQYF
TRBD1 | TRBJ2-1 | TRBV2 | few | TGTGCCAGCAGTGCGGTCCAGGGGGTATACAATGAGCAGTTCTTC | CASSAVQGVYNEQFF
NA | TRBJ2-1 | TRBV5-5 | NA | TGTGCCAGCAGCTTGGTTAGGACGCTTACTGAGCAGTTCTTC | CASSLVRTLTEQFF
NA | TRBJ2-3 | TRBV19 | NA | TGTGCCAGTAGTATGAGTTTTTCGAGCGGAGATACGCAGTATTTT | CASSMSFSSGDTQYF
NA | TRBJ2-2 | TRBV5-1 | NA | TGCGCCAGCACCCTTAGACAGGCGAACACCGGGGAGCTGTTTTTT | CASTLRQANTGELFF
NA | TRBJ2-7 | TRBV5-1 | once | TGCGCCAGCAGCCCACAAGGCCCGTCCTACGAGCAGTACTTC | CASSPQGPSYEQYF
TRBD2 | TRBJ2-3 | TRBV5-1 | NA | TGCGCCAGCAGCCCGACAGCGGGGGGGAGCACGCAGTATTTT | CASSPTAGGSTQYF
NA | TRBJ1-6 | TRBV27 | few | TGTGCCAGCAGCCAGAAAGTTAATTCACCCCTCCACTTT | CASSQKVNSPLHF
NA | TRBJ1-4 | TRBV11-2 | NA | TGTGCCAGCAGCCCAGGCTTCAGGGATGAAAAACTGTTTTTT | CASSPGFRDEKLFF
NA | TRBJ1-5 | TRBV6-1 | NA | TGTGCCAGCAGCGAACCAGGGGTGAGGGTAGATCAGCCCCAGCATTTT | CASSEPGVRVDQPQHF
NA | TRBJ1-2 | TRBV7-9 | NA | TGTGCCAGCAGCTTAGCGGGCCGGGGAGTAGATGGTGGCTACACCTTC | CASSLAGRGVDGGYTF
NA | TRBJ1-2 | TRBV5-1 | NA | TGCGCCAGCAGCCCATTTGCGGGGTCCGAGAACTATGGCTACACCTTC | CASSPFAGSENYGYTF
NA | TRBJ2-7 | TRBV28 | NA | TGTGCCAGCAGTTTACAGGGCCCCTACGAGCAGTACTTC | CASSLQGPYEQYF
NA | TRBJ2-7 | TRBV7-2 | NA | TGTGCCAGCAGCTTCCCCCGGAGGGAATACGAGCAGTACTTC | CASSFPRREYEQYF
NA | TRBJ1-2 | TRBV2 | NA | TGTGCCAGCAGGCGGGAAGGAGTCTATGGCTACACCTTC | CASRREGVYGYTF
NA | TRBJ2-3 | TRBV5-1 | NA | TGCGCCAGCAGCTTCGACGGGCACAGCACAGATACGCAGTATTTT | CASSFDGHSTDTQYF
NA | TRBJ2-1 | TRBV7-9 | NA | TGTGCCAGCAGCTTAGGCGTCGGCCCCTCCTACAATGAGCAGTTCTTC | CASSLGVGPSYNEQFF
NA | TRBJ1-1 | TRBV5-1 | NA | TGCGCCAGCACCTGGGGCGAGAACACTGAAGCTTTCTTT | CASTWGENTEAFF
NA | TRBJ2-7 | TRBV4-1 | once | TGCGCCAGCAGCCAAAGAGAAAAAGATCCCTACGAGCAGTACTTC | CASSQREKDPYEQYF
NA | TRBJ1-5 | TRBV19 | NA | TGTGCCAGTGCCGGGGTGAATAGCAATCAGCCCCAGCATTTT | CASAGVNSNQPQHF
NA | TRBJ2-7 | TRBV20-1 | NA | TGCAGTGCAAAGAAAATCTACGAGCAGTACTTC | CSAKKIYEQYF
NA | TRBJ1-1 | TRBV5-1 | NA | TGCGCCAGCAGCCCAGACCTGGGTGGGCTGAGTGAAGCTTTCTTT | CASSPDLGGLSEAFF